The 4 T cell receptor beta chains below all came from one sample that was sequenced in a study of CD8 T cells in ankylosing spondylitis. TCRdb fed the 5' RACE reads into MiXCR, producing one record per CDR3 protein. Of roughly 180,000 distinct CDR3 sequences detected, roughly 12% appear once; the ten largest clones hold 25% to 30%. Specimen: blood, either unsorted or a sorted T cell fraction (not recorded which). The receptor source for this set is a male donor with ankylosing spondylitis or in good health (not recorded which).

This chain connects TRBV7-9 to TRBJ2-2, with unresolved D. In germline, CDR1 is SEHNR, CDR2 FQNEAQ (reference sequence). V lost 3 bases and J 6 bases, leaving 5 bases between the germline ends. The CDR3 runs 12 residues. CDR3 nucleotide sequence: TGTGCCAGCAGCTTTAGACCCGGGGAGCTGTTTTTT. This encodes CASSFRPGELFF. Filled out from reference TRBV7-9 and TRBJ2-2, the complete variable domain reads DTGVSQNPRHKITKRGQNVTFRCDPISEHNRLYWYRQTLGQGPEFLTYFQNEAQLEKSRLLSDRFSAERPKGSFSTLEIQRTEQGDSAMYLCASSFRPGELFFGEGSRLTVL.

The chain recombines TRBV10-3 with TRBJ1-5; no clear D. CDR3 length: 13 amino acids. CDR1 and CDR2 (germline): ENHRY, SYGVKD. V gave up 8 bases and J gave up 6 bases, with 14 bases separating them. The CDR3: CAIRREVLQPQHF. The CDR3 DNA is TGTGCCATCCGAAGGGAGGTCCTTCAGCCCCAGCATTTT.

In this sample, this clonotype turned up many times. The CDR3 spells CSAPRTKETQYF. The CDR3, as DNA: TGCAGTGCCCCACGGACGAAAGAGACCCAGTACTTC. The chain couples TRBV20-1 to TRBJ2-5; D is unresolved. Germline CDR1 DFQATT, CDR2 SNEGSKA (reference sequence). The V gene lost 6 bases and the J gene lost 3 bases, with 11 bases spanning the gap. The CDR3 sequence is 12 residues long.

The chain links TRBV24-1 to TRBJ2-2, with D tentatively TRBD2 (6 bases). There are 17 residues in the CDR3. Looked up from germline, CDR1 is KGHDR and CDR2 is SFDVKD. Trimming took 4 bases from V and 2 from J, leaving 16 bases between them. Here the CDR3 DNA reads TGTGCCACCAGTGACGTTCCGGGACTCTTCAACACCGGGGAGCTGTTTTTT. It translates to CATSDVPGLFNTGELFF.